These 20 T cell receptor beta chains were sequenced from one sample in a study of shared clonotypes between healthy human individuals. Profiling relied on immunoSEQ multiplex PCR, and the TCRdb table lists in-frame clones only, not all of them. The sample consists of over a million clones, 75% to 80% of them appearing once. Sequenced sample: memory CD4+ T cells from PBMCs. The sample's subset: CD45RA-negative fraction. The receptors here all came from a man aged 18 to 29 in good health. Some clones in this sample may be carry-over from other donors' samples.

This sequence joins TRBV6-5 and TRBJ2-7, with a weak D call TRBD1 (6 bases). The germline gives CDR1 MNHEY, CDR2 SVGAGI. This CDR3 comprises 14 residues. Trimming shortened V by 6 bases and J by 5 bases, and 17 bases separated the two germline ends. The CDR3 DNA reads TGTGCCAGCAGACCCTCCGCATACAGGGACGAGCAGTACTTC. It yields the protein CASRPSAYRDEQYF.

The CDR3 region is CATGPSGEKLFF. The CDR3 nucleotides read TGTGCCACCGGGCCCTCCGGGGAAAAACTGTTTTTT. This chain uses TRBV6-6 with TRBJ1-4; D gene uncertain. Germline V CDR1 and CDR2: MNHNY, SVGAGI (reference sequence). The CDR3 length is 12 residues. The ends were cut back, 10 bases at V and 8 bases at J, with 14 bases in the middle.

CDR3 bases: TGTGCCAGCAGTTCCCGCTGGGGACGGAACCGGTCTGGAAACACCATATATTTT. Translated: CASSSRWGRNRSGNTIYF. The gene calls are TRBV28 and TRBJ1-3; D may be TRBD1 (5 bases). The germline gives CDR1 MDHEN, CDR2 SYDVKM. The CDR3 has 18 residues. V dropped 4 bases and J dropped 1 base, with 20 bases sitting between them.

The V gene is TRBV5-1, the J gene TRBJ2-7, with TRBD2 matching over 9 bases. V gave up 0 bases and J gave up 4 bases; unmatched junction bases: 5. This CDR3 is 15 amino acids long. In germline, CDR1 is SGHRS, CDR2 YFSETQ. The DNA of the CDR3 is TGCGCCAGCAGCTTGGATCCTAGCGGGATATACGAGCAGTACTTC. Translating it yields CASSLDPSGIYEQYF.

This chain links TRBV27 with TRBJ1-5; D might be TRBD1 (6 bases). Germline values: CDR1 MNHEY, CDR2 SMNVEV (reference sequence). V lost 9 bases, J lost 0 bases, and 9 bases lay in between. This CDR3 contains 13 residues. CDR3 coding DNA: TGTGCCAGTATCAGGGGTAGCAATCAGCCCCAGCATTTT. Translating gives CASIRGSNQPQHF.

This clone was seen at least ten times. Other DNA sequences in the sample encode the same CDR3. This rearrangement joins TRBV5-1 to TRBJ2-2, with TRBD2 as a possible D gene (5 bases). Germline loops: CDR1 SGHRS, CDR2 YFSETQ. CDR3 size: 14 residues. V was shortened by 6 bases and J by 0 bases, with 9 bases between the two germline ends. This CDR3 is CASNDGANTGELFF. CDR3 nucleotides: TGCGCCAGCAATGACGGGGCGAACACCGGGGAGCTGTTTTTT.

The chain recombines TRBV20-1 with TRBJ1-2; D possibly corresponds to TRBD1 (5 bases). Trimming shortened V by 6 bases and J by 8 bases, and 10 bases separated the two germline ends. The CDR3 loop spans 10 amino acids. Looked up from germline, CDR1 is DFQATT and CDR2 is SNEGSKA (reference sequence). Written as DNA, the CDR3 is TGCAGTGCCGCCAGGGACGGCTACACCTTC. Residues: CSAARDGYTF.

CDR3 residues: CASTSSGTGVEKLFF. The CDR3 nucleotides are TGTGCCAGCACCTCCTCCGGGACAGGGGTTGAAAAACTGTTTTTT. The chain links TRBV5-6 to TRBJ1-4, with TRBD1 matching 10 bases. The CDR3 loop spans 15 amino acids. The germline CDR1 and CDR2 sequences are SGHDT and YYEEEE. J gave up 7 bases and V 6 bases, and 9 bases lay outside the gene matches.

The gene calls are TRBV28 and TRBJ1-2; D gene uncertain. V was trimmed by 4 bases and J by 5 bases, leaving 5 bases between them. Germline values: CDR1 MDHEN, CDR2 SYDVKM. The CDR3 runs to 11 residues. The CDR3 DNA follows: TGTGCCAGCAGTTATTCTTATGGCTACACCTTC. It codes for CASSYSYGYTF.

The chain carries TRBV5-1 and TRBJ1-6, with 7 positions matching TRBD1. This CDR3 has 14 amino acids. The J segment lost 10 bases and the V segment lost 5 bases, leaving 9 bases of the junction unmatched. Germline CDR1 is SGHRS and CDR2 is YFSETQ. The CDR3 is CASRPRQGRSPLHF. The CDR3 region has the DNA TGCGCCAGCAGGCCTAGACAGGGTAGATCACCCCTCCACTTT.

This clone was seen repeatedly, ten times or more. The sample carries other DNA sequences with the same CDR3. The chain links TRBV28 to TRBJ1-1; D unresolved. V was shortened by 10 bases and J by 4 bases, with 16 bases between the two germline ends. Germline V CDR1 and CDR2: MDHEN, SYDVKM. This CDR3 has 13 residues. The CDR3 loop is CAIRSQYTTEAFF. Written as DNA, the CDR3 is TGTGCCATCCGCTCGCAATATACCACTGAAGCTTTCTTT.

This clone has a single count. J is TRBJ2-3 and V is TRBV4-1, with unresolved D. CDR3 length equals 13 residues. V lost 4 bases, J lost 3 bases, and 8 bases lay in between. Germline V gene sequence: CDR1 MGHRA, CDR2 YSYEKL. CDR3 amino acids: CASSPLGTDTQYF. As DNA, the CDR3 is TGCGCCAGCAGCCCCCTAGGGACAGATACGCAGTATTTT.

This clone was found many times. The J gene is TRBJ1-1, the V gene TRBV11-2, with D maybe TRBD1 (6 bases). V was trimmed by 1 base and J by 5 bases, leaving 11 bases between them. CDR1 and CDR2 from the germline V gene are SGHAT and FQNNGV. The CDR3 extends over 14 amino acids. CDR3 bases: TGTGCCAGCAGCTTAGCAGGGGAGAGGACTGAAGCTTTCTTT. Translation: CASSLAGERTEAFF.

This clone was seen repeatedly, ten times or more. The chain is built from TRBV28 and TRBJ2-3; 9 bases agree with TRBD2. CDR1 MDHEN and CDR2 SYDVKM come from the germline V gene. The CDR3 consists of 15 residues. V lost 6 bases, J lost 3 bases, and 7 bases stayed unmatched. The CDR3, as DNA: TGTGCCAGCAGCGGAGCGGGAGGAGGGACAGATACGCAGTATTTT. Protein sequence: CASSGAGGGTDTQYF. Full variable domain (missing parts from reference TRBV28 and TRBJ2-3): DVKVTQSSRYLVKRTGEKVFLECVQDMDHENMFWYRQDPGLGLRLIYFSYDVKMKEKGDIPEGYSVSREKKERFSLILESASTNQTSMYLCASSGAGGGTDTQYFGPGTRLTVL.

The rearrangement links TRBV9 to TRBJ2-7; D not resolved. The CDR3 contains 15 residues. The V gene lost 1 base and the J gene lost 7 bases, with 18 bases spanning the gap. The germline V gene encodes CDR1 SGDLS and CDR2 YYNGEE. In DNA, the CDR3 is TGTGCCAGCAGCGTATCCACAACCCCGCCGAGGGAGCAGTACTTC. The encoded protein is CASSVSTTPPREQYF.

This chain joins TRBV7-2 and TRBJ1-1; TRBD1 aligns across 8 bases. In germline, CDR1 is SGHTA, CDR2 FQGNSA. The CDR3 runs 16 residues. The junction had 13 bases not matched to a gene; V was cut back by 5 bases and J by 5 bases. Here the CDR3 reads CASSPRTGSRETEAFF. For the CDR3, the DNA is TGTGCCAGCAGCCCTCGGACAGGGTCGAGAGAAACTGAAGCTTTCTTT.

The chain employs TRBV5-1 and TRBJ1-1; weak D call: TRBD1 (5 bases). Germline V gene sequence: CDR1 SGHRS, CDR2 YFSETQ. The CDR3 covers 12 residues. V lost 7 bases and J lost 2, with 9 bases in between. The CDR3 nucleotides are TGCGCCAGCTTCGACAGAAACACTGAAGCTTTCTTT. It codes for CASFDRNTEAFF.

This clone was counted many times. Other DNA sequences of this sample code for an identical CDR3. The CDR3 reads CASSWTSYNEQFF. CDR3 nucleotides: TGTGCCAGCAGCTGGACATCCTACAATGAGCAGTTCTTC. The chain has TRBV5-4 and TRBJ2-1; tentative D call: TRBD1 (5 bases). The CDR3 is 13 amino acids. Germline V gives CDR1 SGHNT, CDR2 YYREEE (reference sequence). The V and J ends lost 3 bases and 1 base respectively, with 5 bases between them.

This clone was observed a single time. The chain has TRBV6-1 and TRBJ2-1; 7 bases are shared with TRBD2. CDR3 length: 13 residues. Trimming cost V 7 bases and J 4 bases; bases outside gene matches: 4. CDR1 and CDR2 from the germline V gene are MNHNS and SASEGT. Here the CDR3 reads CASTPSGYNEQFF. The CDR3 DNA is TGTGCCAGCACGCCTAGCGGATACAATGAGCAGTTCTTC.

The V and J genes are TRBV28 and TRBJ2-2; 10 nucleotides align to TRBD2. Germline assignment: CDR1 MDHEN and CDR2 SYDVKM. The CDR3 sequence is 17 residues long. The J segment lost 5 bases and the V segment lost 11 bases, leaving 17 bases of the junction unmatched. The CDR3 spells CASLEGGSSGRTGELFF. The CDR3 DNA reads as TGTGCCTCCCTGGAGGGGGGGTCTAGCGGGAGAACCGGGGAGCTGTTTTTT.